One sample yielded the 5 T cell receptor beta chains listed below, sequenced in a study of T-cell reconstitution after alpha-beta-depleted transplantation in children (TCRdb year 2016). What the treatment or condition label conveys for this sample: allogeneic hematopoietic cell transplantation with graft depleted of TCRalphabeta T cells and CD19 B cells. Library generation was performed with PCR. Instrument on record: Illumina HiSeq 2500. Molecular barcoding was employed in the preparation of TCR libraries, with unique molecular identifiers being used to normalize TCRbeta repertoire quantification. TCRdb's own reprocessing of the public reads used fastp at Q25 and MiXCR and kept productive beta chains. Rows are unified per CDR3 protein, each entry keeping the most common DNA and genes. Recorded for this sample are approximately 1,000,000 distinct CDR3 sequences; roughly 31% of them occurred a single time. The top ten clones comprise roughly 28% of the sample.

The starting material was PBMCs, mostly from graft donor cells, obtained 360 days after TCRalphabeta/CD19-depleted stem cell transplant. The receptors here all came from a boy under two years old who had a stem cell transplant for SCID, so the T cells may come from the graft donor.

This rearrangement joins TRBV5-1 to TRBJ2-1; 7 positions match TRBD2. Germline loops: CDR1 SGHRS, CDR2 YFSETQ. The J segment lost 8 bases and the V segment lost 2 bases, leaving 7 bases of the junction unmatched. The CDR3 consists of 14 residues. CDR3 sequence reads: CASSLTSVSDEQFF. The CDR3 DNA follows: TGCGCCAGCAGCTTAACTAGCGTCTCCGATGAGCAGTTCTTC.

In its sample, this clonotype was seen a few times. J is TRBJ2-5 and V is TRBV10-3, with TRBD2 as a possible D gene (6 bases). The V end lost 6 bases, the J end lost 4 bases, and 15 bases lay between the germline ends. This CDR3 region has 14 residues. Per the germline V gene, CDR1 is ENHRY and CDR2 is SYGVKD. The CDR3 protein is CAIRRGEVGETQYF. CDR3 coding DNA: TGTGCCATCAGGCGCGGGGAAGTAGGAGAGACCCAGTACTTC.

This clonotype was observed at least ten times. V and J are TRBV12-3 or TRBV12-4 and TRBJ2-7, with 7 bases identical to TRBD1. With V trimmed by 7 bases and J by 1 base, 10 bases remained unmatched. The CDR3 totals 15 residues. The CDR3 loop reads CASTPGQTSSYEQYF. The CDR3 DNA reads as TGTGCCAGCACCCCGGGACAGACAAGTTCCTACGAGCAGTACTTC.

This clonotype was counted a single time. The chain couples TRBV12-3 or TRBV12-4 to TRBJ1-3; unclear D gene. The CDR3 consists of 15 residues. V was cut by 0 bases and J by 0 bases, with 6 bases left in between. This CDR3 is CASSLARISGNTIYF. DNA for the CDR3: TGTGCCAGCAGTTTAGCGCGTATCTCTGGAAACACCATATATTTT.

This clonotype has just a few counts. CDR3: CASGPLPVWPFF. The CDR3 coding sequence is TGTGCTAGTGGTCCGCTCCCTGTCTGGCCTTTCTTT. J is TRBJ1-1 and V is TRBV12-5; D unresolved. CDR1 LGHNT and CDR2 FRNRAP come from the germline V gene. Trimming took off 5 bases at V and 12 bases at J, with 16 bases between the two ends. This CDR3 comprises 12 residues.